These 18 T cell receptor beta chains were sequenced from one sample in a study of cytomegalovirus exposure and HLA in healthy donors. Assay: immunoSEQ multiplex PCR; the TCRdb copy retains only in-frame clones and omits some. The data show more than 95,000 clones, around 90% seen once. Material: PBMCs. These receptors were obtained from a woman aged 18 to 35 in good health and CMV-seronegative.

CDR3 region: CASSFGTGFYEQYF. CDR3 nucleotide sequence: TGTGCCAGCAGCTTCGGGACTGGTTTCTACGAGCAGTACTTC. This chain links TRBV5-4 with TRBJ2-7; tentatively, D is TRBD2 (6 bases). Germline V gene data show CDR1 as SGHNT and CDR2 as YYREEE (reference sequence). Trimming took 2 bases from V and 3 from J, leaving 12 bases between them. The CDR3 has 14 amino acids. The full variable domain, completed using reference TRBV5-4 and TRBJ2-7, is ETGVTQSPTHLIKTRGQQVTLRCSSQSGHNTVSWYQQALGQGPQFIFQYYREEENGRGNFPPRFSGLQFPNYSSELNVNALELDDSALYLCASSFGTGFYEQYFGPGTRLTVT.

The CDR3 reads CASSPWGAGVSYEQYF. The DNA for the CDR3 is TGTGCCAGCAGCCCCTGGGGAGCGGGAGTGTCCTACGAGCAGTACTTC. The chain joins TRBV9 to TRBJ2-7, with 8 bases lining up with TRBD2. The ends lost 4 bases at V and 1 base at J; junction bases unmatched: 10. This CDR3 is 16 amino acids long. Germline V gene lookup returns CDR1 SGDLS and CDR2 YYNGEE. The full variable domain, in which reference TRBV9 and TRBJ2-7 provide the parts outside the CDR3, is DSGVTQTPKHLITATGQRVTLRCSPRSGDLSVYWYQQSLDQGLQFLIQYYNGEERAKGNILERFSAQQFPDLHSELNLSSLELGDSALYFCASSPWGAGVSYEQYFGPGTRLTVT.

J is TRBJ1-2 and V is TRBV4-1, with 7 bases fitting TRBD1. The CDR3 covers 16 residues. V shed 1 base and J 2 bases; nucleotides not matched to a gene: 7. CDR1 is MGHRA, CDR2 YSYEKL, per germline. The chain's CDR3 is CASSQGQGVSNYGYTF. The CDR3 nucleotides read TGCGCCAGCAGCCAAGGTCAGGGGGTATCGAACTATGGCTACACCTTC.

The rearrangement links TRBV15 to TRBJ1-5; no firm D call. The length of the CDR3 is 12 residues. CDR1 is LNHNV and CDR2 is YYDKDF in the germline V gene (reference sequence). V gave up 2 bases and J gave up 3 bases, with 2 bases separating them. The CDR3 loop is CATSRYNQPQHF. CDR3 nucleotides: TGTGCCACCAGCAGATACAATCAGCCCCAGCATTTT.

The V gene is TRBV11-3, the J gene TRBJ2-1; 10 nucleotides align to TRBD1. CDR1 and CDR2 from the germline V gene are SGHNT and YENEEA. J gave up 9 bases and V 2 bases, and 10 bases lay outside the gene matches. The CDR3 spans 16 residues. CDR3 amino acids: CASSLLGQGVTIEQFF. The CDR3 DNA is TGTGCCAGCAGCTTACTTGGACAGGGGGTTACAATTGAGCAGTTCTTC.

The chain is built from TRBV19 and TRBJ2-2; 10 bases fit TRBD2. This CDR3 is built from 16 residues. The ends lost 3 bases at V and 2 bases at J; junction bases unmatched: 3. Germline CDR1 and CDR2: LNHDA and SQIVND (reference sequence). CDR3 in amino acids: CASSILAGVNTGELFF. DNA for the CDR3: TGTGCCAGTAGTATTCTAGCGGGGGTCAACACCGGGGAGCTGTTTTTT.

The V and J genes are TRBV6-6 and TRBJ1-2; TRBD1 agrees at 8 bases. V shed 8 bases, J shed 3 bases, and the junction held 8 bases outside the gene matches. Germline CDR1 reads MNHNY; CDR2 reads SVGAGI (reference sequence). CDR3 length: 14 residues. CDR3 DNA: TGTGCCAGCGGACAGGGCCCAGGGGACTATGGCTACACCTTC. Translated, it gives CASGQGPGDYGYTF.

This clone was picked up one time. The chain links TRBV5-1 to TRBJ2-1; 10 positions agree with TRBD2. The germline gives CDR1 SGHRS, CDR2 YFSETQ. V trimming: 2 bases; J trimming: 6 bases; junction bases outside the gene matches: 2. This CDR3 is 14 amino acids long. The CDR3 here is CASSLLAGSNEQFF. The CDR3 DNA sequence: TGCGCCAGCAGCTTACTAGCGGGATCCAATGAGCAGTTCTTC.

The V gene is TRBV19, the J gene TRBJ2-3; a possible D gene is TRBD1 (6 bases). V dropped 5 bases and J dropped 2 bases, with 14 bases sitting between them. The CDR3 is 15 residues long. From germline, CDR1 is LNHDA and CDR2 SQIVND (reference sequence). The DNA of the CDR3 is TGTGCCAGTAGTTATGCCAGGGGATTCACAGATACGCAGTATTTT. This sequence encodes CASSYARGFTDTQYF.

J is TRBJ2-3 and V is TRBV11-2; 8 bases are shared with TRBD2. The CDR3 totals 15 residues. CDR1 SGHAT and CDR2 FQNNGV come from the germline V gene. After removal of 3 bases from V and 4 bases from J, the junction contained 6 bases not matched to a gene. This chain's CDR3 is CASSFEGLDADTQYF. The CDR3 DNA reads TGTGCCAGCAGCTTCGAGGGACTAGACGCAGATACGCAGTATTTT.

The chain employs TRBV27 and TRBJ2-5, with 9 bases that match TRBD1. The V and J ends lost 5 bases and 3 bases, in that order; junction bases with no gene match: 7. This CDR3 is built from 15 residues. The germline V gene encodes CDR1 MNHEY and CDR2 SMNVEV (reference sequence). DNA of the CDR3: TGTGCCAGCAGTCTCCGGGACAGGGCGGAAGAGACCCAGTACTTC. Its translation: CASSLRDRAEETQYF.

The CDR3 loop reads CASSPSPQGAFSYEQYF. The CDR3 bases are TGTGCCAGTAGTCCCTCCCCACAGGGGGCCTTCTCCTACGAGCAGTACTTC. This sequence joins TRBV19 and TRBJ2-7; 9 nucleotides match TRBD1. In germline, CDR1 is LNHDA, CDR2 SQIVND (reference sequence). The CDR3 is 17 residues long. J gave up 0 bases and V 5 bases, and 11 bases lay outside the gene matches. Based on the CDR3 plus reference TRBV19 and TRBJ2-7, the full variable domain is DGGITQSPKYLFRKEGQNVTLSCEQNLNHDAMYWYRQDPGQGLRLIYYSQIVNDFQKGDIAEGYSVSREKKESFPLTVTSAQKNPTAFYLCASSPSPQGAFSYEQYFGPGTRLTVT.

CDR3 in DNA: TGCAGCGTCTCCCCCTCATCAGGGGGCTATGGGGAGCAGTACTTC. Translated, it gives CSVSPSSGGYGEQYF. The chain carries TRBV29-1 and TRBJ2-7; 8 bases are a match to TRBD1. The CDR3 sequence is 15 residues long. From germline, CDR1 is SQVTM and CDR2 ANQGSEA. V shed 6 bases and J 7 bases; nucleotides not matched to a gene: 17.

Worth noting for this clone: The junction does not match germline at one end; this may be a read error. The chain joins TRBV4-1 to TRBJ2-7; the D gene is possibly TRBD1 (6 bases). The germline V gene has CDR1 MGHRA and CDR2 YSYEKL. This CDR3 has 16 residues. In nucleotides, the CDR3 is TGCGCCAACAGCCAAAGTAGCGTCAGGGGCTCCTACGAGCAGTACTTC. Amino acids: CANSQSSVRGSYEQYF.

This chain connects TRBV30 to TRBJ2-7; D possibly corresponds to TRBD2 (5 bases). Germline V gene data show CDR1 as GTSNPN and CDR2 as SVGIG (reference sequence). The CDR3 consists of 17 residues. V was shortened by 2 bases and J by 0 bases, with 20 bases between the two germline ends. As DNA, the CDR3 is TGTGCCTGGAGTCAACCCGGGCTAGCTAAGAGCTCCTACGAGCAGTACTTC. Encoded protein: CAWSQPGLAKSSYEQYF. Together with reference TRBV30 and TRBJ2-7, the CDR3 gives the full variable domain: SQTIHQWPATLVQPVGSPLSLECTVEGTSNPNLYWYRQAAGRGLQLLFYSVGIGQISSEVPQNLSASRPQDRQFILSSKKLLLSDSGFYLCAWSQPGLAKSSYEQYFGPGTRLTVT.

V gene TRBV5-1 combines with J gene TRBJ2-5; 9 bases fit TRBD2. The germline CDR1 and CDR2 sequences are SGHRS and YFSETQ. V lost 0 bases to trimming and J lost 2 bases; unmatched junction nucleotides: 5. This CDR3 spans 16 amino acids. CDR3: CASSLDPSGNQETQYF. The CDR3 DNA is TGCGCCAGCAGCTTGGATCCTAGCGGGAATCAAGAGACCCAGTACTTC.

This clone was seen more than once but under ten times. The rearrangement joins TRBV18 to TRBJ2-5; no clear D gene. The CDR3 consists of 14 residues. The germline CDR1 and CDR2 sequences are KGHSH and LQKENI. Trimming removed 6 bases at V and 5 bases at J, with 16 bases between. CDR3 sequence: CASSPAPVGETQYF. The CDR3 nucleotides are TGTGCCAGCTCCCCAGCCCCTGTCGGGGAGACCCAGTACTTC.

This CDR3 reads CASSRIDSGNTEAFF. The CDR3 DNA follows: TGTGCCAGTAGTAGGATCGACAGTGGGAACACTGAAGCTTTCTTT. This sequence joins TRBV19 and TRBJ1-1, with D tentatively TRBD1 (5 bases). Germline values: CDR1 LNHDA, CDR2 SQIVND (reference sequence). Deletions cut 4 bases from V and 1 base from J, with 13 bases between. The CDR3 is 15 residues long.